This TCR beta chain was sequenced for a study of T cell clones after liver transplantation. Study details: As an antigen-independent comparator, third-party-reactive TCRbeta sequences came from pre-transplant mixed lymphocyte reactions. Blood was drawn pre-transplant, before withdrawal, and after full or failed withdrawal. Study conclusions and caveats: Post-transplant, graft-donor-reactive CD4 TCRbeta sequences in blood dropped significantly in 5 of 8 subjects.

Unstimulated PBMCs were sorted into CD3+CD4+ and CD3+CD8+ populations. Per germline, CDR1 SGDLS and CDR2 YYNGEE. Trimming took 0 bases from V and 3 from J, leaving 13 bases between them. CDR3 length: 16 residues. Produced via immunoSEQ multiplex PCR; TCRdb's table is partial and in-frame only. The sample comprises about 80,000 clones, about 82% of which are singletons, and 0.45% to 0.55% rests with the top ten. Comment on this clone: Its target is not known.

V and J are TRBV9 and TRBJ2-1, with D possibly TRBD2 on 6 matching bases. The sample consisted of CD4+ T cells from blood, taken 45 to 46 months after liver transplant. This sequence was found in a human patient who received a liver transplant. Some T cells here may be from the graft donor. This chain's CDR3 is CASSVDGGTVYNEQFF. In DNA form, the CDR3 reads TGTGCCAGCAGCGTAGACGGCGGGACCGTCTACAATGAGCAGTTCTTC.